The clone carrying this TCR beta chain was detected once. Its antigen is unidentified. The length of the CDR3 is 14 residues. V lost 6 bases, J lost 4 bases, and 13 bases lay in between. Germline V gene sequence: CDR1 SNHLY, CDR2 FYNNEI. These data originate in a study of TIL therapy for anti-PD-1-resistant metastatic lung cancer. About the research overall: Median patient age was almost 55, ranging about 35-80 years. Overall study results and limits: Compared with baseline intratumoral T cells, expanded TIL cultures were more clonal and less diverse (approximately 6.4% vs 31%).

Time point reported: pre-treatment sample, taken before nivolumab and TIL therapy. Tumor tissue came from excised metastases, mostly pleural nodules or supraclavicular lymph nodes. This was the immunoSEQ v3 assay. TCRdb's table, derived via immunoSEQ multiplex PCR, lists solely in-frame clones and lacks some. The sample lists around 45,000 clones; less than 85% were seen once. This chain connects TRBV2 to TRBJ1-5; D is perhaps TRBD1 (6 bases). The sample in question was tumor tissue, obtained at baseline. This TCR came from a person aged 25 to 79 with non-small cell lung cancer. For the CDR3, the DNA is TGTGCCAGCAGGGGCAGGGGATTTAATCAGCCCCAGCATTTT. It codes for CASRGRGFNQPQHF.